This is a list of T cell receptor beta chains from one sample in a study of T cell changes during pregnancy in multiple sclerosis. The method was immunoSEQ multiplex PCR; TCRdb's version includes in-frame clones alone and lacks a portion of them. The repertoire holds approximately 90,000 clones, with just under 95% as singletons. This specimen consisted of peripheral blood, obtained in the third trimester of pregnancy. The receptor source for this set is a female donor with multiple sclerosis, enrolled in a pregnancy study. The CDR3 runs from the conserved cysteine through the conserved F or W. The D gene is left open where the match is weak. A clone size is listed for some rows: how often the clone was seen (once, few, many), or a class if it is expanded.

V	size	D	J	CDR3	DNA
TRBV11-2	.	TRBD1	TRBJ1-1	CASSEQGGTEAFF	TGTGCCAGCAGCGAACAGGGGGGCACTGAAGCTTTCTTT
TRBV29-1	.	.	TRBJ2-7	CSVEEAAAKQYF	TGCAGCGTTGAGGAGGCGGCGGCTAAGCAGTACTTC
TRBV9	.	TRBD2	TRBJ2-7	CASSGGTSGHNPYEQYF	TGTGCCAGCAGCGGCGGGACTAGCGGGCACAACCCCTACGAGCAGTACTTC
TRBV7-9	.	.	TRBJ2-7	CASSPGRGNHEQYF	TGTGCCAGCAGCCCGGGTAGGGGGAATCACGAGCAGTACTTC
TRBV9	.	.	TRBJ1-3	CASSPRGLLIGNTIYF	TGTGCCAGCAGCCCCCGGGGACTTCTTATAGGAAACACCATATATTTT
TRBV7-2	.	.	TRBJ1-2	CASSRGGGYGYTF	TGTGCCAGCAGCAGGGGCGGTGGCTATGGCTACACCTTC
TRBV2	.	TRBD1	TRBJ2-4	CASSETGQGEIMDIQYF	TGTGCCAGCAGTGAAACGGGGCAGGGGGAAATTATGGACATTCAGTACTTC
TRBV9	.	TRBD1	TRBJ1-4	CASSKGTATNEKLFF	TGTGCCAGCAGCAAAGGGACAGCAACTAATGAAAAACTGTTTTTT
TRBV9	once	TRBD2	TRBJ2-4	CASSRFGGEDIQYF	TGTGCCAGCAGCCGTTTCGGGGGGGAGGACATTCAGTACTTC
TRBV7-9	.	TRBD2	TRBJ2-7	CASSLGERESDYEQYF	TGTGCCAGCAGCTTAGGAGAGCGGGAATCGGACTACGAGCAGTACTTC
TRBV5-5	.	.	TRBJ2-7	CASSLVLGGYEQYF	TGTGCCAGCAGCTTGGTTTTAGGGGGCTACGAGCAGTACTTC
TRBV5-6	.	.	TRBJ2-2	CASRPYRDTGELFF	TGTGCCAGCAGACCTTACAGGGACACCGGGGAGCTGTTTTTT
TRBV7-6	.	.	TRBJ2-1	CASSYNLNEQFF	TGTGCCAGCAGTTACAATCTGAATGAGCAGTTCTTC
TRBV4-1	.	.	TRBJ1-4	CASSQAGLNEKLFF	TGCGCCAGCAGCCAGGCGGGGTTGAATGAAAAACTGTTTTTT
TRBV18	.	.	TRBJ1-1	CASLTAMNTEAFF	TGTGCCAGCTTAACAGCCATGAACACTGAAGCTTTCTTT
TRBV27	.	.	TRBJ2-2	CASSLSQGGGAGELFF	TGTGCCAGCAGTTTATCGCAGGGAGGGGGAGCCGGGGAGCTGTTTTTT
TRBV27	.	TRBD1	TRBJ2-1	CASSSPGQGRNEQFF	TGTGCCAGCAGTTCACCGGGACAGGGGAGGAATGAGCAGTTCTTC
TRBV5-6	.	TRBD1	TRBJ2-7	CASSLTDRGPSEQYF	TGTGCCAGCAGCTTGACGGACAGGGGTCCCTCCGAGCAGTACTTC
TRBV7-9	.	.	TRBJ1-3	CASRPVTGWGNTIYF	TGTGCCAGCAGACCCGTAACAGGGTGGGGAAACACCATATATTTT
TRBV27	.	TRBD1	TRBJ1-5	CASRPGGGNQPQHF	TGTGCCAGCAGACCAGGGGGCGGCAATCAGCCCCAGCATTTT
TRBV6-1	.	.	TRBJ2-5	CASIRTVQETQYF	TGTGCCAGCATACGGACAGTACAAGAGACCCAGTACTTC
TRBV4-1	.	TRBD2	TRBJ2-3	CASSQTSGGTDTQYF	TGCGCCAGCAGCCAGACTAGCGGCGGCACAGATACGCAGTATTTT
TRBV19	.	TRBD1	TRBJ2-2	CASSRQGNYPGELFF	TGTGCCAGTAGTCGACAGGGAAATTATCCCGGGGAGCTGTTTTTT
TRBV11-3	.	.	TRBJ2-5	CASSRGGWETQYF	TGTGCCAGCAGTAGGGGGGGCTGGGAGACCCAGTACTTC
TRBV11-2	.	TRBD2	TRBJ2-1	CASSSGTSFYNEQFF	TGTGCCAGCAGCTCCGGGACTAGCTTCTACAATGAGCAGTTCTTC
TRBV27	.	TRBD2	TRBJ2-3	CASSFRRTSPSTDTQYF	TGTGCCAGCAGTTTCCGGCGGACTAGCCCAAGCACAGATACGCAGTATTTT
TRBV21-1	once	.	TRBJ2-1	CASSKVSAREIGNNEQFF	TGTGCCAGCAGCAAAGTTTCGGCGCGGGAGATCGGTAACAATGAGCAGTTCTTC
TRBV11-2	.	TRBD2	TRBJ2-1	CASSLTSGGGNEQFF	TGTGCCAGCAGCTTGACTAGCGGGGGGGGCAATGAGCAGTTCTTC
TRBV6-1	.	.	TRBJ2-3	CASNLQGSTDTQYF	TGTGCCAGCAACCTCCAGGGAAGCACAGATACGCAGTATTTT
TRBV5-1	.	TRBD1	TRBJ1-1	CASSTQGRLNTEAFF	TGCGCCAGCAGCACACAGGGGCGACTGAACACTGAAGCTTTCTTT
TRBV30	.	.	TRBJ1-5	CAWSVGSASNQPQHF	TGTGCCTGGAGTGTTGGAAGCGCCAGCAATCAGCCCCAGCATTTT
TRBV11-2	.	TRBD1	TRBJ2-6	CASSLVTRRTGRANVLTF	TGTGCCAGCAGCTTAGTAACCAGAAGGACAGGGCGGGCCAACGTCCTGACTTTC
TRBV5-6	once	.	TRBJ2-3	CASWEGGRADTQYF	TGTGCCAGCTGGGAGGGGGGGCGCGCAGATACGCAGTATTTT
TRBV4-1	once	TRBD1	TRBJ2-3	CASSLGTGEETQYF	TGCGCCAGCAGCCTGGGGACAGGGGAGGAAACGCAGTATTTT
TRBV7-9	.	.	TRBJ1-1	CASSLDSNTEAFF	TGTGCCAGCAGCTTGGACAGTAACACTGAAGCTTTCTTT
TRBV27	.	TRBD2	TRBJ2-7	CASSPNPGQASGRDYEQYF	TGTGCCAGCAGTCCGAATCCGGGACAGGCTAGCGGGAGAGACTACGAGCAGTACTTC
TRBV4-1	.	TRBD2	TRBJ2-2	CASSQRLAITNTGELFF	TGCGCCAGCAGTCAGAGACTAGCGATTACGAACACCGGGGAGCTGTTTTTT
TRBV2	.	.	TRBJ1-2	CASRQSKDWNYGYTF	TGTGCCAGCAGACAGAGTAAGGATTGGAACTATGGCTACACCTTC
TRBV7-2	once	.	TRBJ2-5	CASIPSPRGRKQESQYF	TGTGCCAGCATCCCTAGTCCAAGGGGCAGGAAACAAGAGTCCCAGTACTTC
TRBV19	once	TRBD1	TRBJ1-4	CASQPPGQGTEKLFF	TGTGCCAGTCAACCACCGGGACAGGGTACTGAAAAACTGTTTTTT
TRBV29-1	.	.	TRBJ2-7	CSVRGPGFGEQYF	TGCAGCGTCAGAGGTCCGGGTTTCGGCGAGCAGTACTTC
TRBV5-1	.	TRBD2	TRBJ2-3	CASSPQAGGMTDTQYF	TGCGCCAGCAGCCCACAAGCGGGAGGGATGACAGATACGCAGTATTTT
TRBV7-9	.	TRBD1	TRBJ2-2	CASSPSGQGGGELFF	TGTGCCAGCAGCCCTTCGGGACAGGGTGGCGGGGAGCTGTTTTTT
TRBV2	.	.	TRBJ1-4	CASSVRQGMGKLFF	TGTGCCAGCAGTGTACGGCAGGGAATGGGAAAACTGTTTTTT
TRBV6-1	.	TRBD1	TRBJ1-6	CASSEPPGQDNSPLHF	TGTGCCAGCAGTGAACCACCAGGACAGGATAATTCACCCCTCCACTTT
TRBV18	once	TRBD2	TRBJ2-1	CASSPETSGSYNEQFF	TGTGCCAGCTCACCTGAGACTAGCGGGAGTTACAATGAGCAGTTCTTC
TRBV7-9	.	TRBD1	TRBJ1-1	CASSLWTGNTEAFF	TGTGCCAGCAGCTTATGGACAGGGAACACTGAAGCTTTCTTT
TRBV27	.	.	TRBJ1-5	CASTAGLSQPQHF	TGTGCCAGCACCGCAGGATTAAGCCAGCCCCAGCATTTT
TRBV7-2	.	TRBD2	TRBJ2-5	CASSSGGLAGATGWETQYF	TGTGCCAGCAGCTCGGGGGGACTAGCGGGAGCAACGGGATGGGAGACCCAGTACTTC
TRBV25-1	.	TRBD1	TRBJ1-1	CASSLQGAQTEAFF	TGTGCCAGCAGCTTACAGGGGGCGCAAACTGAAGCTTTCTTT
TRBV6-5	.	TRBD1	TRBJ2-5	CASSYLGQGEETQYF	TGTGCCAGCAGTTACCTGGGACAGGGAGAAGAGACCCAGTACTTC
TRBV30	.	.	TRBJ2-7	CASRRTDPAYEQYF	TGTGCCTCCCGTCGGACAGATCCCGCCTACGAGCAGTACTTC
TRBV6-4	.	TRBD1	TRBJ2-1	CASRGDRTGRNEQFF	TGTGCCAGCAGGGGGGACCGGACAGGACGAAATGAGCAGTTCTTC
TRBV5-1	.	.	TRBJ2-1	CASLGGALDNEQFF	TGCGCCAGCCTCGGAGGAGCCCTTGACAATGAGCAGTTCTTC
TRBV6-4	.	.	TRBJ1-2	CASSDSPLQGTDGYTF	TGTGCCAGCAGTGACAGCCCCTTACAGGGTACAGATGGCTACACCTTC
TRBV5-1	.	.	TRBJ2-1	CASSPGHSSYNEQFF	TGCGCCAGCAGCCCCGGACACTCCTCCTACAATGAGCAGTTCTTC
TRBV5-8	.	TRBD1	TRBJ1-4	CASSFTGVRTTNEKLFF	TGTGCCAGCAGCTTTACAGGGGTCCGGACAACTAATGAAAAACTGTTTTTT